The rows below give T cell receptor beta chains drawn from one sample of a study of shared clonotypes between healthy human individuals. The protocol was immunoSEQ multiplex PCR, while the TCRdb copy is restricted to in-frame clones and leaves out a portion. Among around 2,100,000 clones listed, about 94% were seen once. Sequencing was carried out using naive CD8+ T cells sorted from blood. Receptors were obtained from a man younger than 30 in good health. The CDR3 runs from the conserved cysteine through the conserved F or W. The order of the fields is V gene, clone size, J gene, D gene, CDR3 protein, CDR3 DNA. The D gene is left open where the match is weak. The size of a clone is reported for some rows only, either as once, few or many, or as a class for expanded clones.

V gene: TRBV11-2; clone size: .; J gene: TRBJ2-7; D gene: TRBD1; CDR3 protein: CASSPTGIEQYF; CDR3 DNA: TGTGCCAGCAGCCCGACAGGGATCGAGCAGTACTTC
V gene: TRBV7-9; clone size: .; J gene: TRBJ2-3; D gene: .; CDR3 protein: CASSLALSDTQYF; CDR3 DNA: TGTGCCAGCAGCTTAGCGCTGTCGGATACGCAGTATTTT
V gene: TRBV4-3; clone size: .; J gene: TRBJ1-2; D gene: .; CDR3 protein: CASSQDRGAGYGYTF; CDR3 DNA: TGCGCCAGCAGCCAAGATCGGGGAGCAGGCTATGGCTACACCTTC
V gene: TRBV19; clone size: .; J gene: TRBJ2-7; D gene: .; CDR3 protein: CASSPLITYEQYF; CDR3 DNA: TGTGCCAGTAGCCCACTAATCACCTACGAGCAGTACTTC
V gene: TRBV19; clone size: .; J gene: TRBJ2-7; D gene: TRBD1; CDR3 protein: CASSLQGAESYEQYF; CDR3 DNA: TGTGCCAGTAGCCTACAGGGGGCCGAATCCTACGAGCAGTACTTC
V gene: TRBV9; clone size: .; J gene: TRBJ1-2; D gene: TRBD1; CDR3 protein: CASSVSGGENYGYTF; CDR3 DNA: TGTGCCAGCAGCGTGTCAGGGGGCGAGAACTATGGCTACACCTTC
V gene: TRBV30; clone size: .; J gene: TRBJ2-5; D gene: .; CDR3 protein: CAWSPGLLKGETQYF; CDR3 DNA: TGTGCCTGGAGTCCCGGTCTACTCAAAGGAGAGACCCAGTACTTC
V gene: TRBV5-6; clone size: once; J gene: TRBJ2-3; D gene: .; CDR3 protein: CASRPTGSTDTQYF; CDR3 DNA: TGTGCCAGCAGACCAACAGGATCCACAGATACGCAGTATTTT
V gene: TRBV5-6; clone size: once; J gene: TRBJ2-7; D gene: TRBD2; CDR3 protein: CASNDGLAEFYEQYF; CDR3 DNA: TGTGCCAGCAATGATGGACTAGCGGAGTTCTACGAGCAGTACTTC
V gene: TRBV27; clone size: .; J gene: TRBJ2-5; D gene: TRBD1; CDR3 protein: CASSLGTGEQETQYF; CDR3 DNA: TGTGCCAGCAGTCTGGGGACAGGGGAACAAGAGACCCAGTACTTC
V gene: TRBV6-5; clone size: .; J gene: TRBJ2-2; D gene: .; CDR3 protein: CASSLGSGELFF; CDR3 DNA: TGTGCCAGCAGTTTGGGCTCCGGGGAGCTGTTTTTT
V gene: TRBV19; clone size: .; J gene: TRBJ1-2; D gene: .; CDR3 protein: CASSIVGASDYGYTF; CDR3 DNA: TGTGCCAGTAGTATAGTAGGGGCCTCAGATTATGGCTACACCTTC
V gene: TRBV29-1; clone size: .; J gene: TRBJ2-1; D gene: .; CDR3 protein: CSVEGGVTYNEQFF; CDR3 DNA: TGCAGCGTTGAAGGGGGGGTTACCTACAATGAGCAGTTCTTC
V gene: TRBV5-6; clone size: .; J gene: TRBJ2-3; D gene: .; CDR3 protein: CASSHSGWGIDTQYF; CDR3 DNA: TGTGCCAGCAGCCATTCGGGTTGGGGAATAGATACGCAGTATTTT
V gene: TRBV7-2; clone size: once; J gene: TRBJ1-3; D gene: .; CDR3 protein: CASSSDGSSGNTIYF; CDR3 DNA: TGTGCCAGCAGCTCGGACGGGAGCTCTGGAAACACCATATATTTT
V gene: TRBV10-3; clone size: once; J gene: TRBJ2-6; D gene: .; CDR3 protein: CATPAGQNILSGANVLTF; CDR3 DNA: TGTGCCACCCCCGCAGGACAGAACATTCTCTCTGGGGCCAACGTCCTGACTTTC
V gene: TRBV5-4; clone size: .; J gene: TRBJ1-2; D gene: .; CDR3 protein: CASTPEGNYGYTF; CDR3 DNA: TGTGCCAGCACCCCGGAGGGAAACTATGGCTACACCTTC
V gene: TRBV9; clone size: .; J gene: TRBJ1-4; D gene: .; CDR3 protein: CASSVEDNEKLFF; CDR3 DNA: TGTGCCAGCAGCGTAGAGGACAATGAAAAACTGTTTTTT
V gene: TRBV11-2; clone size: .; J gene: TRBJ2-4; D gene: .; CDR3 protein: CASSLYFRENQNIQYF; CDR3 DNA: TGTGCCAGCAGCTTATACTTCAGGGAAAACCAAAACATTCAGTACTTC
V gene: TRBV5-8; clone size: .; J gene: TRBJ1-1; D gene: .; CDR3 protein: CASERGLIGPEAFF; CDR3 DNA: TGTGCCAGCGAAAGGGGACTCATAGGCCCTGAAGCTTTCTTT
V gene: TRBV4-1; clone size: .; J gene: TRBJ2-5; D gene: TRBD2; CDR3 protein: CASSPGLAGAQETQYF; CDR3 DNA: TGCGCCAGCAGCCCGGGACTAGCGGGGGCCCAAGAGACCCAGTACTTC
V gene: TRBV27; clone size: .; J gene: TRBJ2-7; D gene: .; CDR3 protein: CASSLYGESYEQYF; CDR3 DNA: TGTGCCAGCAGTTTATACGGGGAAAGCTACGAGCAGTACTTC
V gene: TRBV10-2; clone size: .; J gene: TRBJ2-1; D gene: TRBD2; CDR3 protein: CASRIAGEGYNEQFF; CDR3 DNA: TGCGCCAGCAGGATAGCGGGAGAGGGCTACAATGAGCAGTTCTTC
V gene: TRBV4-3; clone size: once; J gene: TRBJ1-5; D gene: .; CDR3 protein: CASSQVWGRGEQPQHF; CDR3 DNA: TGCGCCAGCAGCCAAGTTTGGGGAAGAGGGGAACAGCCCCAGCATTTT
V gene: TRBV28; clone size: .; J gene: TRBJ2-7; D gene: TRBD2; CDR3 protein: CASSLRGWAYEQYF; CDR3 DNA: TGTGCCAGCAGTTTGCGGGGGTGGGCCTACGAGCAGTACTTC
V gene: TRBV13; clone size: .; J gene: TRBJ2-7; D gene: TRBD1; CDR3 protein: CASSSTGTGAYEQYF; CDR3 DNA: TGTGCCAGCAGCTCCACCGGGACAGGGGCCTACGAGCAGTACTTC
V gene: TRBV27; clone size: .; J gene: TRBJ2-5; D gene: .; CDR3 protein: CASSPSIGAKGKTQYF; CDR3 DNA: TGTGCCAGCAGTCCCTCCATAGGGGCTAAGGGAAAGACCCAGTACTTC
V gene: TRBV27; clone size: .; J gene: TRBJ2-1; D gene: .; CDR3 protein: CASSSPEGYNEQFF; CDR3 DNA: TGTGCCAGCAGTTCCCCCGAGGGTTACAATGAGCAGTTCTTC
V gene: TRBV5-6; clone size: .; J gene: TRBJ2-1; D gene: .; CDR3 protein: CASSLAGPYNEQFF; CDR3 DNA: TGTGCCAGCAGCTTGGCGGGACCCTACAATGAGCAGTTCTTC